This passage covers 8 T cell receptor beta chains from one sample sequenced in a study of shared T cell receptors in the human thymus. Clones were sequenced by immunoSEQ multiplex PCR, and TCRdb holds only the in-frame ones, with some missing. Among about 380,000 clones listed, roughly 94% were seen once. The sequenced sample consisted of thymocytes. Receptors were obtained from a human donor.

The CDR3, as DNA: TGTGCCAGCAGCCCTCCGGGGCTCCTCTGGAGGGCGGGAGGCTACACCTTC. Its translation is CASSPPGLLWRAGGYTF. The chain has TRBV9 and TRBJ1-2, with D possibly TRBD1 on 5 matching bases. Germline V lookup: CDR1 SGDLS, CDR2 YYNGEE. With 4 bases removed from V and 8 bases from J, the gap between germline ends came to 27 bases. There are 17 residues in the CDR3. The full variable domain, rest sourced from reference TRBV9 and TRBJ1-2, is DSGVTQTPKHLITATGQRVTLRCSPRSGDLSVYWYQQSLDQGLQFLIQYYNGEERAKGNILERFSAQQFPDLHSELNLSSLELGDSALYFCASSPPGLLWRAGGYTFGSGTRLTVV.

V and J are TRBV5-5 and TRBJ1-1; TRBD1 matches at 7 bases. Trimming took 3 bases from V and 3 from J; bases not matched to a gene: 8. CDR3 length equals 15 residues. The germline gives CDR1 SGHKS, CDR2 YYEKEE (reference sequence). CDR3 protein: CASSCYRGGDTEAFF. The DNA for the CDR3 is TGTGCCAGCAGCTGTTACAGGGGTGGTGACACTGAAGCTTTCTTT.

The chain uses TRBV2 and TRBJ2-5, with D perhaps matching TRBD1 (5 bases). The CDR3 has 14 residues. CDR1 is SNHLY and CDR2 is FYNNEI in the germline V gene. The V end was cut by 0 bases, the J end by 4 bases, with 9 bases between. The CDR3 region is CASSEAGAPETQYF. The CDR3 DNA follows: TGTGCCAGCAGTGAAGCTGGGGCCCCAGAGACCCAGTACTTC.

The gene calls are TRBV27 and TRBJ2-1; D gene uncertain. Trimming cost V 4 bases and J 9 bases, with 13 bases left between them. Looked up from germline, CDR1 is MNHEY and CDR2 is SMNVEV (reference sequence). The CDR3 consists of 13 residues. The CDR3 DNA reads as TGTGCCAGCAGTTCCTCAACTACCTTTGAGCAGTTCTTC. The encoded protein is CASSSSTTFEQFF.

V usage is TRBV19 and J usage is TRBJ2-7; D is uncertain. V was pared by 0 bases and J by 5 bases, with 5 bases between. This CDR3 has 12 residues. The germline V gene has CDR1 LNHDA and CDR2 SQIVND (reference sequence). DNA of the CDR3: TGTGCCAGTAGTATAGATGAACACGAGCAGTACTTC. Amino acid sequence: CASSIDEHEQYF.

The chain is built from TRBV4-2 and TRBJ2-4; possibly TRBD2 for D (6 bases). The V gene lost 3 bases and the J gene lost 10 bases, with 25 bases spanning the gap. The CDR3 runs to 17 residues. Germline values: CDR1 LGHNA, CDR2 YNFKEQ. The DNA for the CDR3 is TGTGCCAGCAGCCATCCTCCCCCGGGACTGGGGATTTGGATTCAGTACTTC. Amino acids: CASSHPPPGLGIWIQYF.

The chain recombines TRBV19 with TRBJ2-5, with D perhaps matching TRBD2 (6 bases). CDR1 is LNHDA and CDR2 is SQIVND in the germline V gene (reference sequence). CDR3 length: 15 residues. The V gene lost 1 base and the J gene lost 5 bases, with 14 bases spanning the gap. The CDR3 DNA sequence: TGTGCCAGTAGTATAGGTTTCCTAGGAGGGGAGACCCAGTACTTC. Translated, it gives CASSIGFLGGETQYF.

This clone was picked up one time. The chain combines TRBV6-1 with TRBJ2-3; D perhaps matches TRBD2 (6 bases). V lost 3 bases and J 5 bases, leaving 21 bases between the germline ends. The length of the CDR3 is 17 residues. The germline V gene has CDR1 MNHNS and CDR2 SASEGT. The CDR3 spells CASSDRERRGTEDTQYF. The CDR3 DNA sequence: TGTGCCAGCAGTGACCGAGAGCGCCGGGGGACGGAAGATACGCAGTATTTT.